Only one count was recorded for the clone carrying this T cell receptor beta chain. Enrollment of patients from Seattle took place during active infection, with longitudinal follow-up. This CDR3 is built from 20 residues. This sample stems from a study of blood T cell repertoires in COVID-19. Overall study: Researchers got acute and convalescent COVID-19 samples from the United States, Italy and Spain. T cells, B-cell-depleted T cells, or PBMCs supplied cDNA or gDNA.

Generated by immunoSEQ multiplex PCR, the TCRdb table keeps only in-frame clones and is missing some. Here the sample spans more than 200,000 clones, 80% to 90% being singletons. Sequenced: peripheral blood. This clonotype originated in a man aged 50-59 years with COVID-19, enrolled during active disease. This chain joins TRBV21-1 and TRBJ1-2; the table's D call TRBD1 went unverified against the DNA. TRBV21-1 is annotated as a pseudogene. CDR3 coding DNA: TGTGCCAGCAGCAAAGCCGCAATCTCAGTTCCTAGGCAACAGGAGTATGGCTACACCTTC. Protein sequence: CASSKAAISVPRQQEYGYTF.